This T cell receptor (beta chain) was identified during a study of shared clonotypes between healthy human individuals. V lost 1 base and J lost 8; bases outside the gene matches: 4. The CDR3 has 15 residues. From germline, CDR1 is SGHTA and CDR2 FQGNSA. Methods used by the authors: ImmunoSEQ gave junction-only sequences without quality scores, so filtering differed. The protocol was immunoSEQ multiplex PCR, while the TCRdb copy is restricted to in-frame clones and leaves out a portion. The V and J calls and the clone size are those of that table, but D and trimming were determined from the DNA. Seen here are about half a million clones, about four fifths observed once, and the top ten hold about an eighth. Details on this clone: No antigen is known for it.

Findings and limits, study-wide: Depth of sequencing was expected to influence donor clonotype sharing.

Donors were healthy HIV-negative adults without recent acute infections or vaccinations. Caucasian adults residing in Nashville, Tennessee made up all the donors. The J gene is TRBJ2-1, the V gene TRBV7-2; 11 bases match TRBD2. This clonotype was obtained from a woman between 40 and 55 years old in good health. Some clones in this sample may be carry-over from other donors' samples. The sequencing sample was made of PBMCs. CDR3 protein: CASSLEGLAGYEQFF. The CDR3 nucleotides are TGTGCCAGCAGCTTAGAAGGACTAGCGGGTTATGAGCAGTTCTTC.